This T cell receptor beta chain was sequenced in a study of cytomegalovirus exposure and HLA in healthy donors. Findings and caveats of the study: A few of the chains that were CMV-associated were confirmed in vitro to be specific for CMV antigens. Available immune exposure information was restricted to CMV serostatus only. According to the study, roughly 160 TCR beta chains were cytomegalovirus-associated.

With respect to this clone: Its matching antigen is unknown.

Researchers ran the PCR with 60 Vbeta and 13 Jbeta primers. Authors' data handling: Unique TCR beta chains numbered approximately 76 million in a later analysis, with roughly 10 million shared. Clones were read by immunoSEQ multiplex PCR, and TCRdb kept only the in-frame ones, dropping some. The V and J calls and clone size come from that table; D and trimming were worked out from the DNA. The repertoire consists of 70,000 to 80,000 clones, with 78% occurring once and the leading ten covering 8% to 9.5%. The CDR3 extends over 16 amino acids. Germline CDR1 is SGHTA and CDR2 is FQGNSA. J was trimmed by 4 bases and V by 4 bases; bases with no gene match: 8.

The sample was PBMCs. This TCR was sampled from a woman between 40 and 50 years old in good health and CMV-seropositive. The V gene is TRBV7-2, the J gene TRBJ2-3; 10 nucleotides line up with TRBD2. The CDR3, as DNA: TGTGCCAGCAGCTCCTTCCTAGCGGGGGCTGCAGATACGCAGTATTTT. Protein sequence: CASSSFLAGAADTQYF.